A single sample is the source of the 30 T cell receptor beta chains below, sequenced in a study of Tregs in tolerant kidney transplant recipients. TCRdb's copy holds only in-frame clones and misses some; the assay was immunoSEQ multiplex PCR. The table for this sample gives 25,000 or so clones. Mixed chimerism was transient after nonmyeloablative marrow transplants from related graft donors. Sequences were derived from CD4+ T cells from blood (PBMCs), sampled 6 months after the transplant. The receptors shown here come from a human patient who received a combined kidney and bone marrow transplant. Some T cells may possibly be graft donor cells.

To note about this clone: The DNA ends 3 residues before the CDR3 does, and the rest of the CDR3 is filled in from the germline J gene. The genes are TRBV29-1 and TRBJ1-5, with D perhaps matching TRBD1 (6 bases). Trimming stripped 6 bases from V and 3 bases from J, with 12 bases between. The CDR3 consists of 13 residues. Germline V gives CDR1 SQVTM, CDR2 ANQGSEA. This CDR3 reads CSVAGQPNQPQHF. Partial CDR3 DNA: TGCAGCGTGGCTGGACAGCCCAATCAGCCC.

In the case of this clone: The sequenced fragment ends 3 residues before the CDR3 boundary, so the rest is inferred from the germline J gene. This rearrangement joins TRBV6-4 to TRBJ2-2, with D perhaps TRBD1 (6 bases). V lost 5 bases to trimming and J lost 4 bases, with 14 bases between them. The CDR3 runs to 15 residues. In germline, CDR1 is MRHNA, CDR2 SNTAGT. CDR3 residues: CASSLEAGVTGELFF. The sequenced CDR3 bases are TGTGCCAGCAGTCTAGAGGCAGGGGTCACCGGGGAG.

CDR3 bases read: TGTGCCAGCAGCTCCCTCCACCAGGGGGCCTATGGC. This gives the protein CASSSLHQGAYG. The entire CDR3 reads CASSSLHQGAYGYTF. The chain combines TRBV7-2 with TRBJ1-2, with TRBD1 matching over 8 bases. The read terminates 3 residues ahead of where the CDR3 ends, so the germline J gene completes it. The germline CDR1 and CDR2 sequences are SGHTA and FQGNSA. This CDR3 comprises 15 residues. V gave up 4 bases and J gave up 4 bases; unmatched junction bases: 8.

On this clone itself: The CDR3 end falls 3 residues outside the read, so it is completed with the germline J gene. The chain is built from TRBV7-8 and TRBJ1-2; TRBD1 matches 9 bases. The germline gives CDR1 SGHVS, CDR2 FQNEAQ. Trimming cost V 2 bases and J 4 bases; bases outside gene matches: 5. This CDR3 comprises 15 residues. CDR3 DNA (partial): TGTGCCAGCAGCTTACTGGGACAGGGAAGCTATGGC. Its protein product is CASSLLGQGSYG. The full CDR3 protein reads CASSLLGQGSYGYTF.

On this clone itself: The read stops 3 residues short of the end of the CDR3; the missing end is completed from the germline J gene. The J gene is TRBJ1-5, the V gene TRBV30, with a possible D match to TRBD1 (6 bases). Germline-derived CDR1 and CDR2 are GTSNPN and SVGIG (reference sequence). CDR3 length: 13 residues. The V end lost 3 bases, the J end lost 3 bases, and 9 bases lay between the germline ends. CDR3 sequence reads: CAWSTGSNQPQHF. The part of the CDR3 DNA that was read is TGTGCCTGGAGCACAGGGTCCAATCAGCCC. Full variable domain (rest looked up from reference TRBV30 and TRBJ1-5): SQTIHQWPATLVQPVGSPLSLECTVEGTSNPNLYWYRQAAGRGLQLLFYSVGIGQISSEVPQNLSASRPQDRQFILSSKKLLLSDSGFYLCAWSTGSNQPQHFGDGTRLSIL.

A remark on this clone: The read stops 3 residues short of the end of the CDR3; the missing end is completed from the germline J gene. This chain connects TRBV7-8 to TRBJ1-3, with D possibly being TRBD1 (6 bases). V was clipped by 5 bases and J by 0 bases, with 11 bases between them. Germline CDR1 SGHVS, CDR2 FQNEAQ. The CDR3 loop spans 15 amino acids. The CDR3 bases that were read are TGTGCCAGCAGCGCCACAGGGAGCTCTGGAAACACC. Amino acid sequence: CASSATGSSGNT. The whole CDR3 sequence reads CASSATGSSGNTIYF.

A remark on this clone: The missing CDR3 end, 3 residues past where the read stops, is filled in from the germline J gene. The V and J genes are TRBV2 and TRBJ2-1; D gene uncertain. The CDR3 spans 14 residues. V was cut by 3 bases and J by 1 base, with 7 bases left in between. CDR1 is SNHLY and CDR2 is FYNNEI in the germline V gene. The CDR3 DNA, read in part, is TGTGCCAGCAGTGAGAGCAGGTCCTACAATGAG. Translated: CASSESRSYNE. The whole CDR3 reads CASSESRSYNEQFF.

For this clone: Read data end 3 residues before the CDR3 end; the end is taken from the germline J gene. The chain uses TRBV2 and TRBJ2-7; 9 nucleotides match TRBD1. The CDR3 runs to 15 residues. The germline CDR1 and CDR2 sequences are SNHLY and FYNNEI. J gave up 0 bases and V 6 bases, and 6 bases lay outside the gene matches. This chain's CDR3 is CASSAGTGSSYEQYF. The DNA read from the CDR3 is TGTGCCAGCAGCGCCGGGACAGGGAGCTCCTACGAG.

About this clone itself: The read terminates 3 residues ahead of where the CDR3 ends, so the germline J gene completes it. The J gene is TRBJ2-5, the V gene TRBV7-8, with 7 positions matching TRBD1. This CDR3 has 17 amino acids. Germline assignment: CDR1 SGHVS and CDR2 FQNEAQ. V shed 6 bases, J shed 2 bases, and the junction held 15 bases outside the gene matches. CDR3 sequence: CASRRKLPGQTQETQYF. CDR3 DNA (partial): TGTGCCAGCAGACGAAAACTACCGGGACAGACACAAGAGACC.

On this clone itself: The CDR3 end is not reached by the read, which stops 3 residues before it; the germline J gene fills it in. The rearrangement uses TRBV19 and TRBJ2-1, with 12 bases that match TRBD2. Germline CDR1 LNHDA, CDR2 SQIVND (reference sequence). Trimming cost V 4 bases and J 6 bases; bases outside gene matches: 1. The CDR3 is 14 amino acids. The CDR3 bases that were read are TGTGCCAGTAGTAGGGGACTAGCGGGCAATGAG. Amino acids: CASSRGLAGNE. The entire CDR3 protein is CASSRGLAGNEQFF. Full variable domain (outside the CDR3, taken from reference TRBV19 and TRBJ2-1): DGGITQSPKYLFRKEGQNVTLSCEQNLNHDAMYWYRQDPGQGLRLIYYSQIVNDFQKGDIAEGYSVSREKKESFPLTVTSAQKNPTAFYLCASSRGLAGNEQFFGPGTRLTVL.

Comment on this clone: Read sequence stops 3 residues before the CDR3 end, and the germline J gene provides the missing end. This chain connects TRBV7-2 to TRBJ2-5; no firm D call. Germline loops: CDR1 SGHTA, CDR2 FQGNSA. The germline V and J ends were trimmed by 5 bases and 5 bases, with 6 bases remaining between them. The CDR3 spans 11 residues. The CDR3 DNA, read in part, is TGTGCCAGCAGCCAACGGGAGACC. This codes for CASSQRET. The full CDR3 is CASSQRETQYF.

Points on this clone: Read coverage stops 3 residues before the CDR3 terminus; the germline J gene supplies the remainder. The chain employs TRBV7-9 and TRBJ1-4, with D possibly TRBD1 on 6 matching bases. Germline CDR1 is SEHNR and CDR2 is FQNEAQ (reference sequence). V shed 4 bases and J shed 2 bases, with 11 bases lying between them. This CDR3 contains 15 residues. Partial CDR3 DNA: TGTGCCAGCAGCTCCACAGGGCCGACTAATGAAAAA. Its protein is CASSSTGPTNEK. The complete CDR3 reads CASSSTGPTNEKLFF.

Regarding this clone: The missing CDR3 end, 3 residues past where the read stops, is filled in from the germline J gene. The chain employs TRBV20-1 and TRBJ1-2; a possible D gene is TRBD1 (5 bases). Germline assignment: CDR1 DFQATT and CDR2 SNEGSKA (reference sequence). The CDR3 contains 12 residues. CDR3 bases read: TGCAGTGCTAGAGATTACGGGGGGGGC. Translated, it gives CSARDYGGG. The whole CDR3 reads CSARDYGGGYTF.

Details on this clone: The CDR3 end is not reached by the read, which stops 3 residues before it; the germline J gene fills it in. This sequence joins TRBV23-1 and TRBJ2-1; TRBD1 might be the D (6 bases). TRBV23-1 is designated an ORF whose function remains uncertain. The CDR3 totals 15 residues. V gave up 3 bases and J gave up 0 bases, with 9 bases separating them. CDR3 amino acids: CASSQGHSSYNEQFF. CDR3 bases read: TGCGCCAGCAGTCAGGGACACAGCTCCTACAATGAG.

Remarks on this clone: The read gets to within 3 residues of the CDR3 end, and the germline J gene fills in the rest. The chain employs TRBV7-2 and TRBJ2-7; 8 bases map to TRBD2. This CDR3 has 13 residues. With V trimmed by 5 bases and J by 2 bases, 2 bases remained unmatched. The V gene's germline CDR1 is SGHTA and CDR2 FQGNSA. CDR3 bases read: TGTGCCAGCAGCCCGGGGGGGGCCTACGAG. It codes for CASSPGGAYE. Given in full, the CDR3 is CASSPGGAYEQYF.

Points on this clone: Read sequence stops 3 residues before the CDR3 end, and the germline J gene provides the missing end. The chain combines TRBV7-2 with TRBJ1-2, with TRBD1 identical over 7 bases. Germline CDR1 SGHTA, CDR2 FQGNSA. CDR3 length equals 15 residues. CDR3 amino acids: CASSLTSTGAWGYTF. The sequenced CDR3 bases are TGTGCCAGCAGCTTAACTTCAACAGGGGCGTGGGGC.

A remark on this clone: The read is 3 residues too short to cover the CDR3 end, so that end is filled in from the germline J gene. The chain carries TRBV6-1 and TRBJ2-3, with TRBD1 matching over 9 bases. CDR3 length: 13 residues. In germline, CDR1 is MNHNS, CDR2 SASEGT. The CDR3 protein is CASSGTGVISQYF. Partial CDR3 DNA: TGTGCCAGCAGTGGGACAGGGGTGATCTCG.

Its frequency marks this clone as medium-sized. The CDR3 end lies 3 residues beyond the end of the read and is filled in from the germline J gene. The V gene is TRBV18, the J gene TRBJ1-1; D is possibly TRBD1 (6 bases). Germline values: CDR1 KGHSH, CDR2 LQKENI. The CDR3 is 15 amino acids. The germline V and J ends were trimmed by 6 bases and 2 bases, with 16 bases remaining between them. The CDR3 is CASSPFSTGNTEAFF. The CDR3 bases that were read are TGTGCCAGCTCGCCCTTCTCGACAGGAAACACTGAA.

Notes on this clone: Coverage ceases 3 residues before the CDR3 finishes, and the germline J gene fills in the end. This rearrangement joins TRBV7-9 to TRBJ2-2; the D gene is possibly TRBD1 (6 bases). Germline CDR1 reads SEHNR; CDR2 reads FQNEAQ (reference sequence). Between the trimmed V and J ends, which lost 1 base and 2 bases, there was a span of 8 bases. CDR3 length equals 15 residues. The covered CDR3 bases are TGTGCCAGCAGCTTAGGGACAGATAACACCGGGGAG. Its translation is CASSLGTDNTGE. The whole CDR3 region reads CASSLGTDNTGELFF.

As regards this clone: The read comes to an end 3 residues before the CDR3 does, leaving the germline J gene to fill in the end. The V gene is TRBV5-1, the J gene TRBJ2-5; no definite D call. Between the trimmed V and J ends, which lost 4 bases and 2 bases, there was a span of 3 bases. CDR3 length: 11 amino acids. Germline V gene lookup returns CDR1 SGHRS and CDR2 YFSETQ. The CDR3 loop is CASSAQETQYF. The covered CDR3 bases are TGCGCCAGCAGCGCGCAAGAGACC.

Remarks on this clone: The read terminates 3 residues ahead of where the CDR3 ends, so the germline J gene completes it. This sequence joins TRBV7-2 and TRBJ2-7, with a weak D call TRBD2 (6 bases). In germline, CDR1 is SGHTA, CDR2 FQGNSA. The CDR3 spans 12 residues. V gave up 5 bases and J gave up 3 bases, with 8 bases separating them. The sequenced part of the CDR3 DNA is TGTGCCAGCAGCGAGGGACTCTACGAG. It specifies CASSEGLYE. The whole CDR3 reads CASSEGLYEQYF. The full variable domain, completed using reference TRBV7-2 and TRBJ2-7, is GAGVSQSPSNKVTEKGKDVELRCDPISGHTALYWYRQSLGQGLEFLIYFQGNSAPDKSGLPSDRFSAERTGGSVSTLTIQRTQQEDSAVYLCASSEGLYEQYFGPGTRLTVT.

Turning to this clone: The CDR3 end falls 3 residues outside the read, so it is completed with the germline J gene. The V and J genes are TRBV13 and TRBJ2-6; 10 bases are a match to TRBD1. Trimming removed 8 bases from V and 0 bases from J; junction bases left unmatched: 4. This CDR3 has 16 residues. Germline V gene lookup returns CDR1 PRHDT and CDR2 FYEKMQ (reference sequence). CDR3 bases read: TGTGCCAGCTCGGGACAGGGGAGCTCTGGGGCCAACGTC. Protein product: CASSGQGSSGANV. The complete CDR3 reads CASSGQGSSGANVLTF. Full variable domain (remainder filled in from reference TRBV13 and TRBJ2-6): AAGVIQSPRHLIKEKRETATLKCYPIPRHDTVYWYQQGPGQDPQFLISFYEKMQSDKGSIPDRFSAQQFSDYHSELNMSSLELGDSALYFCASSGQGSSGANVLTFGAGSRLTVL.

Turning to this clone: The read terminates 3 residues before the CDR3 end, so the remaining end is supplied by the germline J gene. The chain links TRBV20-1 to TRBJ2-2; TRBD2 matches at 9 bases. The V and J ends lost 4 bases and 7 bases, in that order; junction bases with no gene match: 7. The V gene's germline CDR1 is DFQATT and CDR2 SNEGSKA (reference sequence). The CDR3 has 14 amino acids. The covered CDR3 bases are TGCAGTGCTACAGCGGGAGGCCCCGGCGGGGAG. It is translated as CSATAGGPGGE. The full CDR3 protein is CSATAGGPGGELFF.

As regards this clone: The read is 3 residues too short to cover the CDR3 end, so that end is filled in from the germline J gene. The rearrangement uses TRBV20-1 and TRBJ1-5; D is ambiguous. CDR1 DFQATT and CDR2 SNEGSKA come from the germline V gene (reference sequence). The CDR3 covers 15 residues. Trimming took off 3 bases at V and 2 bases at J, with 14 bases between the two ends. CDR3 loop: CSARRAGSGNQPQHF. The part of the CDR3 DNA that was read is TGCAGTGCTAGGAGGGCGGGGAGTGGCAATCAGCCC.

Concerning this clone itself: The read is 3 residues too short to cover the CDR3 end, so that end is filled in from the germline J gene. The chain carries TRBV19 and TRBJ2-3; 8 bases map to TRBD1. There are 14 residues in the CDR3. Germline CDR1 LNHDA, CDR2 SQIVND (reference sequence). With V trimmed by 10 bases and J by 2 bases, 8 bases remained unmatched. The CDR3 DNA, read in part, is TGTGCCACAAATCGGGACAGGTTCACAGATACG. Protein sequence: CATNRDRFTDT. The CDR3 in its entirety is CATNRDRFTDTQYF.

Turning to this clone: The read comes to an end 3 residues before the CDR3 does, leaving the germline J gene to fill in the end. This chain joins TRBV7-8 and TRBJ1-1; possible D gene TRBD1, 5 bases. CDR1 is SGHVS, CDR2 FQNEAQ, per germline. The V and J ends lost 5 bases and 0 bases respectively, with 13 bases between them. This CDR3 spans 15 amino acids. The CDR3 DNA, read in part, is TGTGCCAGCAGCAACAGACAGCCCATGAACACTGAA. As protein: CASSNRQPMNTE. The whole CDR3 is CASSNRQPMNTEAFF. Drawing the rest from reference TRBV7-8 and TRBJ1-1, the complete variable domain is GAGVSQSPRYKVAKRGQDVALRCDPISGHVSLFWYQQALGQGPEFLTYFQNEAQLDKSGLPSDRFFAERPEGSVSTLKIQRTQQEDSAVYLCASSNRQPMNTEAFFGQGTRLTVV.

A note on this clone: The CDR3 end is not reached by the read, which stops 3 residues before it; the germline J gene fills it in. This chain connects TRBV7-2 to TRBJ1-4; the D gene is possibly TRBD1 (6 bases). The V gene's germline CDR1 is SGHTA and CDR2 FQGNSA. The CDR3 is 15 residues long. The V end lost 2 bases, the J end lost 8 bases, and 15 bases lay between the germline ends. CDR3 sequence reads: CASSLWSGAREKLFF. The DNA read from the CDR3 is TGTGCCAGCAGCTTATGGTCAGGGGCCAGGGAAAAA.

To note about this clone: The read falls 3 residues short of the CDR3 end, and the missing part is taken from the germline J gene. The chain recombines TRBV11-2 with TRBJ1-1; D is possibly TRBD1 (5 bases). The CDR3 loop spans 14 amino acids. V was pared by 6 bases and J by 1 base, with 12 bases between. Looked up from germline, CDR1 is SGHAT and CDR2 is FQNNGV. The CDR3 sequence: CASSRGFRNTEAFF. The sequenced part of the CDR3 DNA is TGTGCCAGCAGTCGGGGGTTCAGGAACACTGAA.

CDR3 in amino acids: CASSLKRAGGAKSTDTQYF. The sequenced part of the CDR3 DNA is TGTGCCAGCAGCCTGAAAAGAGCGGGGGGGGCCAAAAGCACAGATACG. The rearrangement joins TRBV14 to TRBJ2-3, with 10 bases fitting TRBD2. The CDR3 extends 3 residues past the end of the read, so its final part is completed from the germline J gene. This CDR3 is built from 19 residues. Trimming removed 4 bases from V and 0 bases from J; junction bases left unmatched: 13. Germline V gene data show CDR1 as SGHDN and CDR2 as FVKESK.

A note on this clone: The read terminates 3 residues before the CDR3 end, so the remaining end is supplied by the germline J gene. V gene TRBV5-1 combines with J gene TRBJ2-1; 8 positions agree with TRBD1. Trimming at V came to 3 bases and at J to 7 bases, leaving 9 bases not matched to a gene. Germline lookup yields CDR1 SGHRS and CDR2 YFSETQ. The CDR3 covers 15 residues. CDR3 sequence reads: CASSSSGGYTNEQFF. CDR3 bases read: TGCGCCAGCAGCTCGTCAGGGGGCTATACGAATGAG.